This T cell receptor (beta chain) was profiled in a study of blood T cell repertoires in COVID-19 (dated by TCRdb to 2018 to 2021). Background for the entire study: Samples covering the acute and convalescent phases of COVID-19 were provided by collaborators in the United States, Italy and Spain. The material from the prospective study consisted of cDNA or gDNA derived from T cells, B-cell-depleted T cells, or PBMCs. Subjects who had been exposed to COVID-19, were actively infected with it, or had recovered from it provided the deeply sampled blood TCRbeta repertoires that made up the dataset. A freely available public database, intended as a resource for researchers studying the immune response to SARS-CoV-2, is where the repertoires were released. The samples were drawn from two sources: the first 160 participants of the ongoing ImmuneRACE study, and approximately 1,300 subjects contributed by 6 global collaborators. A de-identified subject ID, COVID-19 status, age in years and sex were almost always included in the sample metadata. HLA class I and class II types, where available, came from metadata supplied by the sample provider rather than from assay-based typing.

The immunoSEQ Assay, a bias-controlled multiplex PCR, was used to amplify TCRbeta CDR3 regions from genomic DNA. The authors processed their data as follows. The number of nucleated cells in each sample was estimated from the amplification of reference gene primers within the assay. Sequence reads were collapsed and filtered to measure the absolute abundance of every unique TCRbeta CDR3 rearrangement. For each sample, productive Simpson clonality was calculated by taking the square root of Simpson's diversity index across productive rearrangements. TCRdb provides this immuneACCESS table in a form limited to in-frame rearrangements. Some clones are lacking; in checked studies, under half of them reflect an unresolved V gene, and why the rest are absent is not known. V, J and clone size are those of that table, while D and trimming were read from the DNA. The sample contains a few hundred thousand clones, 85% to 90% of them found a single time. The ten largest clones take up 6.2% of the sample.

A note on this clone: It lacks a known antigen. No per-base quality is available; no much larger clone lies one base away.

Samples from volunteer blood donors who had recovered from COVID-19 were contributed by a second Seattle source. The collaborating institutions used their own protocols to collect whole blood in K2EDTA tubes. For TCRbeta analysis, collaborators shipped samples as frozen whole blood, isolated PBMCs, or DNA extracted from either of those sample types. V is pared back by 5 bases and J by 3 bases, with 17 bases lying between the germline termini. From the cysteine through the phenylalanine, the CDR3 covers 15 amino acids. Just the 45-base CDR3 DNA is kept, in frame starting at base 1. The CDR1 and CDR2 encoded by the germline V gene (reference sequence) are LNHNV and YYDKDF. Overall study outcomes, separate from this receptor: Clinical and demographic metadata were provided uncurated, with the amount varying by source and participant.

Sequencing was carried out using peripheral blood. The sequence derives from a man aged 55-75 years who had recovered from COVID-19. Recombination connected TRBV15 to TRBJ2-7; TRBD1 could be the D gene, as 6 bases match. The DNA sequence is TGTGCCACCAGCGGGGCCGGGACAAGGGACTACGAGCAGTACTTC. Translated, it gives CATSGAGTRDYEQYF.